Shown below are 26 T cell receptor beta chains from a single sample sequenced in a study of STAT3 mutations in large granular lymphocyte leukemia (dated by TCRdb to between 2018 and 2021). On the study overall, not on this receptor specifically: Every T-LGLL patient showed at least one immunodominant TCRbeta clonotype, and about half showed multiple immunodominant subclonotypes.

Their cognate antigens are unknown. Library preparation was by the immunoSEQ multiplex PCR assay. As stored in TCRdb, this immuneACCESS dataset retains in-frame rearrangements with V and J assigned. A fraction of the clones does not appear; measured against another copy, unresolved V genes explain less than half of the discrepancy, and the remainder lacks a known reason. Recorded for this sample are roughly 40,000 clones; around 80% of them occurred a single time. About 0.45% of the sample belongs to the ten largest clones. The sample comprised PBMCs. The receptor source for this set is a human donor with T large granular lymphocyte leukemia. Some clones in this sample may be carry-over from other donors' samples.

This clone was counted between two and nine times. The rearrangement joins TRBV28 to TRBJ2-2, with D unresolved. Germline CDR1 MDHEN, CDR2 SYDVKM. V was cut by 1 base and J by 4 bases, with 1 base left in between. The CDR3 runs to 12 residues. Here the CDR3 reads CASSLFTGELFF. CDR3 DNA: TGTGCCAGCAGTTTATTCACCGGGGAGCTGTTTTTT.

The chain recombines TRBV5-6 with TRBJ1-1, with 10 bases identical to TRBD1. CDR3 length: 15 residues. J lost 10 bases, V lost 5 bases, and 14 bases had no gene match. Germline V lookup: CDR1 SGHDT, CDR2 YYEEEE. The CDR3 DNA follows: TGTGCCAGCAGTCGGACAGGGGGATCCTACTCCAGAGCTTTCTTT. It yields the protein CASSRTGGSYSRAFF.

The chain recombines TRBV5-1 with TRBJ2-1; D might be TRBD1 (5 bases). The germline V gene has CDR1 SGHRS and CDR2 YFSETQ. There are 13 residues in the CDR3. V was cut by 0 bases and J by 8 bases, with 9 bases left in between. The CDR3 loop is CASSLEGRYEQFF. The CDR3 nucleotides are TGCGCCAGCAGCTTGGAGGGGCGGTATGAGCAGTTCTTC.

This clone occurred a few times. The chain carries TRBV5-1 and TRBJ1-3, with D hard to call. The CDR3 is made up of 15 amino acids. V was trimmed by 0 bases and J by 1 base, leaving 8 bases between them. Germline V gene data show CDR1 as SGHRS and CDR2 as YFSETQ. The CDR3 bases are TGCGCCAGCAGCTTGGATACTGGGTCTGGAAACACCATATATTTT. Protein product: CASSLDTGSGNTIYF.

This clone was seen more than once but under ten times. This chain connects TRBV30 to TRBJ1-2; possibly TRBD1 for D (5 bases). The CDR3 sequence is 13 residues long. Germline CDR1 GTSNPN, CDR2 SVGIG (reference sequence). Trimming pared 4 bases from V and 2 bases from J, leaving 11 bases between. This CDR3 is CAWTGGKNYGYTF. Written as DNA, the CDR3 is TGTGCCTGGACGGGGGGGAAGAACTATGGCTACACCTTC.

The chain employs TRBV30 and TRBJ1-2, with 9 bases that match TRBD1. Per germline, CDR1 GTSNPN and CDR2 SVGIG (reference sequence). After removal of 5 bases from V and 3 bases from J, the junction contained 10 bases not matched to a gene. This CDR3 comprises 15 residues. CDR3 bases: TGTGCCTGGGATACTACAGGGGGCGCATACTATGGCTACACCTTC. Translated: CAWDTTGGAYYGYTF. Full variable domain (rest looked up from reference TRBV30 and TRBJ1-2): SQTIHQWPATLVQPVGSPLSLECTVEGTSNPNLYWYRQAAGRGLQLLFYSVGIGQISSEVPQNLSASRPQDRQFILSSKKLLLSDSGFYLCAWDTTGGAYYGYTFGSGTRLTVV.

This chain connects TRBV6-1 to TRBJ2-7; D is unresolved. With 3 bases removed from V and 3 bases from J, the gap between germline ends came to 6 bases. This CDR3 is 12 amino acids long. From germline, CDR1 is MNHNS and CDR2 SASEGT. In DNA, the CDR3 is TGTGCCAGCAGTGAGCAAAGCTACGAGCAGTACGTC. Residues: CASSEQSYEQYV.

This chain uses TRBV18 with TRBJ2-7; D unresolved. This CDR3 contains 13 residues. Trimming took 3 bases from V and 2 from J, leaving 8 bases between them. Germline lookup yields CDR1 KGHSH and CDR2 LQKENI. CDR3 in amino acids: CASSPGLTYEQYV. CDR3 nucleotides: TGTGCCAGCTCACCGGGCCTTACCTACGAGCAGTACGTC.

This clone was counted between two and nine times. The J gene is TRBJ1-2, the V gene TRBV6-5; the D is unclear. The CDR3 spans 15 residues. Germline-derived CDR1 and CDR2 are MNHEY and SVGAGI. With 5 bases removed from V and 4 bases from J, the gap between germline ends came to 17 bases. The CDR3 spells CASSRGFEVGYGYTF. The CDR3 coding sequence is TGTGCCAGCAGTCGTGGATTCGAGGTTGGCTATGGCTACACCTTC.

This clone was picked up a small number of times. J is TRBJ2-5 and V is TRBV7-2, with a tentative D call TRBD1 (7 bases). The CDR3 length is 14 residues. The germline V and J ends were trimmed by 1 base and 6 bases, with 12 bases remaining between them. Germline CDR1 SGHTA, CDR2 FQGNSA. CDR3 bases: TGTGCCAGCAGCTTAGGACAGGGCGGGAAGACCCAGTACTTC. Amino acids: CASSLGQGGKTQYF.

The CDR3 loop is CASSLRPLGDEKLFF. CDR3 coding DNA: TGCGCCAGCAGCTTAAGACCCCTCGGAGATGAAAAACTGTTTTTT. The chain has TRBV5-1 and TRBJ1-4; D not certain. This CDR3 comprises 15 residues. Trimming left V 2 bases short and J 6 bases short, with 14 bases between. Germline values: CDR1 SGHRS, CDR2 YFSETQ.

CDR3 in DNA: TGTGCCAGCAGTGAGACCCCCTCTAACTATGGCTACACCTTC. It codes for CASSETPSNYGYTF. The chain recombines TRBV6-1 with TRBJ1-2; D gene uncertain. V dropped 3 bases and J dropped 0 bases, with 8 bases sitting between them. Germline V gene sequence: CDR1 MNHNS, CDR2 SASEGT. The CDR3 is 14 amino acids.

The count of this clone is one. The chain carries TRBV7-2 and TRBJ2-7; D tentatively reads TRBD1 or TRBD2 (5 bases each). The length of the CDR3 is 15 residues. Between the trimmed V and J ends, which lost 5 bases and 3 bases, there was a span of 17 bases. Germline V gives CDR1 SGHTA, CDR2 FQGNSA. CDR3 in DNA: TGTGCCAGCAGCAAGACGAGGGGATCCCACTACGAGCAGTACTTC. This sequence encodes CASSKTRGSHYEQYF.

In this sample, this clone turned up a few times. The chain combines TRBV27 with TRBJ2-5; either TRBD1 or TRBD2 may fit D (6 bases each). The CDR3 is 13 residues long. Per germline, CDR1 MNHEY and CDR2 SMNVEV (reference sequence). V was pared by 6 bases and J by 2 bases, with 10 bases between. The CDR3 sequence is CASSGGPQETQYF. CDR3 bases: TGTGCCAGCAGCGGGGGCCCACAAGAGACCCAGTACTTC.

This clone came up a few times. The chain couples TRBV19 to TRBJ1-1; D gene uncertain. V gave up 2 bases and J gave up 1 base, with 5 bases separating them. CDR3 length: 13 amino acids. Germline V gene lookup returns CDR1 LNHDA and CDR2 SQIVND (reference sequence). CDR3 protein: CASSIIRNTEAFF. DNA for the CDR3: TGTGCCAGTAGTATAATACGGAACACTGAAGCTTTCTTT.

J is TRBJ2-1 and V is TRBV27; D unresolved. The CDR3 contains 14 residues. CDR1 is MNHEY and CDR2 is SMNVEV in the germline V gene (reference sequence). V lost 6 bases, J lost 0 bases, and 9 bases lay in between. DNA for the CDR3: TGTGCCAGCAGGTGGGGAAGCTCCTACAATGAGCAGTTCTTC. Amino acids: CASRWGSSYNEQFF.

This sequence joins TRBV7-9 and TRBJ1-5; D unresolved. Trimming took 4 bases from V and 5 from J, leaving 6 bases between them. CDR3 size: 12 residues. The germline gives CDR1 SEHNR, CDR2 FQNEAQ (reference sequence). The CDR3 is CASSSGDQPQHF. In DNA, the CDR3 is TGTGCCAGCAGCTCCGGGGATCAGCCCCAGCATTTT.

The chain combines TRBV15 with TRBJ1-1; TRBD1 matches at 10 bases. V lost 1 base, J lost 10 bases, and 9 bases stayed unmatched. Germline values: CDR1 LNHNV, CDR2 YYDKDF (reference sequence). The CDR3 extends over 15 amino acids. The CDR3 DNA sequence: TGTGCCACCAGCAGAGCCATGGCGGACAGGGGGGGAGCTTTCTTT. Its protein is CATSRAMADRGGAFF. Drawing the rest from reference TRBV15 and TRBJ1-1, the complete variable domain is DAMVIQNPRYQVTQFGKPVTLSCSQTLNHNVMYWYQQKSSQAPKLLFHYYDKDFNNEADTPDNFQSRRPNTSFCFLDIRSPGLGDTAMYLCATSRAMADRGGAFFGQGTRLTVV.

This chain connects TRBV6-5 to TRBJ1-4, with D maybe TRBD1 (6 bases). Germline CDR1 reads MNHEY; CDR2 reads SVGAGI. The germline V and J ends were trimmed by 1 base and 6 bases, with 12 bases remaining between them. The CDR3 is 15 amino acids. The CDR3 DNA is TGTGCCAGCAGTTACTGGGGGGCCGGAGATGAAAAACTGTTTTTT. It specifies CASSYWGAGDEKLFF.

The J gene is TRBJ2-2, the V gene TRBV4-1; 11 nucleotides line up with TRBD2. The CDR3 totals 18 residues. The germline CDR1 and CDR2 sequences are MGHRA and YSYEKL. After removal of 0 bases from V and 3 bases from J, the junction contained 6 bases not matched to a gene. The CDR3 DNA is TGCGCCAGCAGCCAAGAGTTAAGACTAGCGGGGTACACCGGGGAGCTGTTTTTT. Translated: CASSQELRLAGYTGELFF.

The chain recombines TRBV6-5 with TRBJ2-7; D is perhaps TRBD1 (6 bases). Trimming stripped 8 bases from V and 1 base from J, with 12 bases between. CDR3 length equals 13 residues. Germline CDR1 reads MNHEY; CDR2 reads SVGAGI. Here the CDR3 DNA reads TGTGCCAGCGGCCTCGGACAGTCCTACGAGCAGTACTTC. Translated, it gives CASGLGQSYEQYF.

The genes are TRBV19 and TRBJ1-6; a weak D match, TRBD1 (5 bases). This CDR3 comprises 17 residues. CDR1 is LNHDA and CDR2 is SQIVND in the germline V gene (reference sequence). The V gene lost 3 bases and the J gene lost 1 base, with 13 bases spanning the gap. CDR3 in amino acids: CASSITWGRSYNSPLHF. As DNA, the CDR3 is TGTGCCAGTAGTATTACGTGGGGGAGGTCCTATAATTCACCCCTCCACTTT.

V gene TRBV5-1 combines with J gene TRBJ1-6; D unclear. The CDR3 sequence is 15 residues long. Trimming took off 0 bases at V and 5 bases at J, with 9 bases between the two ends. Germline V gene data show CDR1 as SGHRS and CDR2 as YFSETQ. The CDR3 spells CASSLGRSDNSPLHF. For the CDR3, the DNA is TGCGCCAGCAGCTTGGGCAGGTCGGATAATTCACCCCTCCACTTT.

The chain combines TRBV5-4 with TRBJ2-3; D remains ambiguous. V was pared by 0 bases and J by 5 bases, with 7 bases between. The CDR3 spans 13 residues. Per germline, CDR1 SGHNT and CDR2 YYREEE (reference sequence). CDR3 sequence (DNA): TGTGCCAGCAGCTTGGATCCTAGAGATACGCAGTATTTT. This translates into CASSLDPRDTQYF.

J is TRBJ2-3 and V is TRBV5-1; the match to TRBD2 covers 11 bases. This CDR3 is built from 18 residues. J was trimmed by 0 bases and V by 4 bases; bases with no gene match: 10. The V gene's germline CDR1 is SGHRS and CDR2 YFSETQ. CDR3 sequence (DNA): TGCGCCAGCAGCATAGCGGGGGGGCCTTTACGAAGCACAGATACGCAGTATTTT. It translates to CASSIAGGPLRSTDTQYF. The variable domain in full, completed from reference TRBV5-1 and TRBJ2-3, reads KAGVTQTPRYLIKTRGQQVTLSCSPISGHRSVSWYQQTPGQGLQFLFEYFSETQRNKGNFPGRFSGRQFSNSRSEMNVSTLELGDSALYLCASSIAGGPLRSTDTQYFGPGTRLTVL.

This sequence joins TRBV6-5 and TRBJ2-5, with TRBD1 matching 9 bases. The CDR3 contains 15 residues. Germline V gene lookup returns CDR1 MNHEY and CDR2 SVGAGI. V lost 5 bases and J lost 7; bases outside the gene matches: 11. CDR3 coding DNA: TGTGCCAGCAGTACAGGACAGGGGCCGGTTCGGACCCAGTACTTC. It codes for CASSTGQGPVRTQYF.